This TCR beta chain was captured by sequencing in a study of T cell responses to AZD1222 COVID-19 vaccine. The CDR3 extends over 16 amino acids. Between the trimmed V and J ends, which lost 0 bases and 5 bases, there was a span of 16 bases. Germline CDR1 and CDR2: LGHDT and YNNKEL (reference sequence). As concerns this clone: No antigen is known for it.

Study-level findings and limits: Unmutated variant regions are reportedly targeted by nearly half of spike-specific TCRs.

Profiling relied on immunoSEQ multiplex PCR, and the TCRdb table lists in-frame clones only, not all of them. The table records more than 100,000 clones, 90% of them present only once. Sequences were derived from peripheral blood, sampled on day 0 of AZD1222 vaccination. The V call is TRBV3-1 (or the pseudogene TRBV3-2), the J call TRBJ1-1, with D possibly matching TRBD1 (5 bases). This receptor was taken from an adult in good health. The CDR3 loop is CASSQDSGPGGTEAFF. The CDR3 nucleotides are TGTGCCAGCAGCCAAGATTCGGGCCCGGGGGGGACTGAAGCTTTCTTT.